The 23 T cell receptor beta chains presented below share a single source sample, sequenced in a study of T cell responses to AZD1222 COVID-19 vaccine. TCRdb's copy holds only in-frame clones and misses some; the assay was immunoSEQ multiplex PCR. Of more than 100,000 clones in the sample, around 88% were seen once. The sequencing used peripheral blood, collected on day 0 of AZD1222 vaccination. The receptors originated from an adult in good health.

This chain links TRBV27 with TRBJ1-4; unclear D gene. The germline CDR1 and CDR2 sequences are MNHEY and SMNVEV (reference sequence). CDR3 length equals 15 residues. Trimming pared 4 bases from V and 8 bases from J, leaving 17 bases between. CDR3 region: CASSSLAEAREKLFF. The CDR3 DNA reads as TGTGCCAGCAGTTCCCTTGCGGAGGCTCGGGAAAAACTGTTTTTT.

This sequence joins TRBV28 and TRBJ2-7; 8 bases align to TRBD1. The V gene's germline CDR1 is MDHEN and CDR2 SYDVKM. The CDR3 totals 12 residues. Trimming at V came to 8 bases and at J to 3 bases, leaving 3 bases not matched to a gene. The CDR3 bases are TGTGCCAGCGGGGGACAGGTCTACGAGCAGTACTTC. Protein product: CASGGQVYEQYF. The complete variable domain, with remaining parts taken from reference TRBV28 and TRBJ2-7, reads DVKVTQSSRYLVKRTGEKVFLECVQDMDHENMFWYRQDPGLGLRLIYFSYDVKMKEKGDIPEGYSVSREKKERFSLILESASTNQTSMYLCASGGQVYEQYFGPGTRLTVT.

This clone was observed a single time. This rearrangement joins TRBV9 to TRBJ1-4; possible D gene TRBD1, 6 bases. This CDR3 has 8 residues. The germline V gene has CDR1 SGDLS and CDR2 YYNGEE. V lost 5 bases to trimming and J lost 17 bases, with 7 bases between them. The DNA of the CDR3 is TGTGCCAGCAGGGGGGCTTTTTTT. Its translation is CASRGAFF.

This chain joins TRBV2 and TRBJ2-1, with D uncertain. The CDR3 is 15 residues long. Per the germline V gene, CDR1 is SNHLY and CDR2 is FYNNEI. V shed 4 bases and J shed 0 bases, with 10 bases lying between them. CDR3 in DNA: TGTGCCAGCAGTGGAAGGGTGAGCTCCTACAATGAGCAGTTCTTC. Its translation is CASSGRVSSYNEQFF.

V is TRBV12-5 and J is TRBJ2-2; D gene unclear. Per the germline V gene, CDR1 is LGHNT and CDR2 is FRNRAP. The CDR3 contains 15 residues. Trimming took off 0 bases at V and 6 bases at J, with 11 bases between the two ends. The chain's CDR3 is CASGLVLGYPGELFF. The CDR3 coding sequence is TGTGCTAGTGGTTTGGTATTGGGATATCCCGGGGAGCTGTTTTTT.

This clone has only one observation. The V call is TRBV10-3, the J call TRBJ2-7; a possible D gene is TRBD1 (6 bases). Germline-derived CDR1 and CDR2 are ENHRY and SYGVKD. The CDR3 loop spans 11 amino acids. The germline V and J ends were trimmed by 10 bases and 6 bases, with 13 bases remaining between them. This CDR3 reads CATARGFEQYF. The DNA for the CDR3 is TGTGCCACAGCGAGGGGGTTCGAGCAGTACTTC.

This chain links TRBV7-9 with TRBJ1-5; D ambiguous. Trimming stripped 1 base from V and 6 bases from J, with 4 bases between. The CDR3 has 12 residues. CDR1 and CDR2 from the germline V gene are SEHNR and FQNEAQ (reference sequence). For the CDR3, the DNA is TGTGCCAGCAGCTTAGGGCTTCAGCCCCAGCATTTT. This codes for CASSLGLQPQHF. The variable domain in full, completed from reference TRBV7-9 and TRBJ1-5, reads DTGVSQNPRHKITKRGQNVTFRCDPISEHNRLYWYRQTLGQGPEFLTYFQNEAQLEKSRLLSDRFSAERPKGSFSTLEIQRTEQGDSAMYLCASSLGLQPQHFGDGTRLSIL.

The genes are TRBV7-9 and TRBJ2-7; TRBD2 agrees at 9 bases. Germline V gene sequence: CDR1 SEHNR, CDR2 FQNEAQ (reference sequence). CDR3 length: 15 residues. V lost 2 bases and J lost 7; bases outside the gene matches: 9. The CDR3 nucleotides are TGTGCCAGCAGCTTATCTCTAGCGGGGTTTTGGGAGCAGTACTTC. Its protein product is CASSLSLAGFWEQYF.

Here the CDR3 DNA reads TGTGCCAGCAGTTTCGAGGGATGGAGAACTGAAGCTTTCTTT. Amino acids: CASSFEGWRTEAFF. The V gene is TRBV28, the J gene TRBJ1-1, with unresolved D. Germline CDR1 MDHEN, CDR2 SYDVKM. CDR3 size: 14 residues. V gave up 3 bases and J gave up 5 bases, with 13 bases separating them.

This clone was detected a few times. Written as DNA, the CDR3 is TGTGCCAGCAGCACTAGCGGGGGGAATCTTGAGCAGTTCTTC. Its translation is CASSTSGGNLEQFF. The chain has TRBV11-3 and TRBJ2-1, with 12 positions matching TRBD2. The germline CDR1 and CDR2 sequences are SGHNT and YENEEA. This CDR3 is 14 amino acids long. V was clipped by 5 bases and J by 9 bases; unmatched bases: 5.

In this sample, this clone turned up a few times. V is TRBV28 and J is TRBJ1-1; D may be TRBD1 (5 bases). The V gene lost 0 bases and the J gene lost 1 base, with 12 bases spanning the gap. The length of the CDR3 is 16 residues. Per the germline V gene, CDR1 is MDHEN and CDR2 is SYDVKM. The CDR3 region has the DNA TGTGCCAGCAGTTTATGGGGGGACGGAGAGAACACTGAAGCTTTCTTT. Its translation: CASSLWGDGENTEAFF. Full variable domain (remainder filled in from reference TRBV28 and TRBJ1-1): DVKVTQSSRYLVKRTGEKVFLECVQDMDHENMFWYRQDPGLGLRLIYFSYDVKMKEKGDIPEGYSVSREKKERFSLILESASTNQTSMYLCASSLWGDGENTEAFFGQGTRLTVV.

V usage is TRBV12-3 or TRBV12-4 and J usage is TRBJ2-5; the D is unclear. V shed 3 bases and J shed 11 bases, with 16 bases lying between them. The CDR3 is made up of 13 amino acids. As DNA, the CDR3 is TGTGCCAGCAGTTTCTGGACGGATGGAGTACAGTACTTC. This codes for CASSFWTDGVQYF.

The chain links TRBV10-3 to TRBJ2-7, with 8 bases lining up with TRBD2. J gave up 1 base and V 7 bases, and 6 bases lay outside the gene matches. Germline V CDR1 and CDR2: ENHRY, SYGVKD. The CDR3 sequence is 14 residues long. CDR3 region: CAITSPGGSYEQYF. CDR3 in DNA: TGTGCCATCACCTCTCCGGGGGGGTCCTACGAGCAGTACTTC.

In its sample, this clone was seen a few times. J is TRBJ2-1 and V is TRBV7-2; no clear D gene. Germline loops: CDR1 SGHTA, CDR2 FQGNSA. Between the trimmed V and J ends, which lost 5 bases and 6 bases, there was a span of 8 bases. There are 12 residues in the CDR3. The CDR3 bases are TGTGCCAGCAGCCCTCTGGTCAATGAGCAGTTCTTC. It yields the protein CASSPLVNEQFF.

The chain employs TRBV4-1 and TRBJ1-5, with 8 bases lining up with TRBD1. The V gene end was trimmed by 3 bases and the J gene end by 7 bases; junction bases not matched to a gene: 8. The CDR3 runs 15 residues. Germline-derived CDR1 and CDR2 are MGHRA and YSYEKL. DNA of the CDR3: TGCGCCAGCAGCCATCCCGGACAGGGCCGACAGCCCCAGCATTTT. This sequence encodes CASSHPGQGRQPQHF.

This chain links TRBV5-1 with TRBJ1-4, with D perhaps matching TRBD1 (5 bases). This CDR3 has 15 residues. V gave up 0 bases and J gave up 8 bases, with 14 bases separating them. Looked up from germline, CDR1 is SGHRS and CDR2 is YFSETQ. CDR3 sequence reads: CASSLGQSYSEKLFF. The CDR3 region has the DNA TGCGCCAGCAGCTTGGGACAGTCGTATTCCGAAAAACTGTTTTTT. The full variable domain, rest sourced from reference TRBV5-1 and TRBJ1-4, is KAGVTQTPRYLIKTRGQQVTLSCSPISGHRSVSWYQQTPGQGLQFLFEYFSETQRNKGNFPGRFSGRQFSNSRSEMNVSTLELGDSALYLCASSLGQSYSEKLFFGSGTQLSVL.

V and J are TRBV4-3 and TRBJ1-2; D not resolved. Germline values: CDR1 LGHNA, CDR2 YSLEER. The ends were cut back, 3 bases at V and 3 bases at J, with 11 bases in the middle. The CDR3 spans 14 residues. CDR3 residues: CASSQAGSHYGYTF. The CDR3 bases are TGCGCCAGCAGCCAGGCAGGATCCCACTATGGCTACACCTTC.

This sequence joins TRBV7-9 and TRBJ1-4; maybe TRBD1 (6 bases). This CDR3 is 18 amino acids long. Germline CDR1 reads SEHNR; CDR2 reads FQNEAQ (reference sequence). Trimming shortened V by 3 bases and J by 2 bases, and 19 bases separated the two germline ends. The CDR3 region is CASSFGDKALTTNEKLFF. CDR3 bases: TGTGCCAGCAGCTTTGGGGACAAGGCCCTTACGACTAATGAAAAACTGTTTTTT. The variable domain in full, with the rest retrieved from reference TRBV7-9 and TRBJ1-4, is DTGVSQNPRHKITKRGQNVTFRCDPISEHNRLYWYRQTLGQGPEFLTYFQNEAQLEKSRLLSDRFSAERPKGSFSTLEIQRTEQGDSAMYLCASSFGDKALTTNEKLFFGSGTQLSVL.

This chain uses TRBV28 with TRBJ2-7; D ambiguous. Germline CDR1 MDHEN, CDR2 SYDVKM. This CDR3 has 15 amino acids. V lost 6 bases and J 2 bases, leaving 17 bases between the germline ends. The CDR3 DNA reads TGTGCCAGCAGCCCAACGGGCCGTTCCCCCTACGAGCAGTACTTC. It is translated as CASSPTGRSPYEQYF. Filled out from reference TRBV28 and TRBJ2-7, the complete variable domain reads DVKVTQSSRYLVKRTGEKVFLECVQDMDHENMFWYRQDPGLGLRLIYFSYDVKMKEKGDIPEGYSVSREKKERFSLILESASTNQTSMYLCASSPTGRSPYEQYFGPGTRLTVT.

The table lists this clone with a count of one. DNA of the CDR3: TGTGCCAGCAGCTTTAGCACTGAAGCTTTCTTT. Amino acids: CASSFSTEAFF. The V and J genes are TRBV7-2 and TRBJ1-1; the D is unclear. Trimming took off 3 bases at V and 4 bases at J, with 3 bases between the two ends. CDR3 length: 11 amino acids. In germline, CDR1 is SGHTA, CDR2 FQGNSA. The whole variable domain, filled in from reference TRBV7-2 and TRBJ1-1, reads GAGVSQSPSNKVTEKGKDVELRCDPISGHTALYWYRQSLGQGLEFLIYFQGNSAPDKSGLPSDRFSAERTGGSVSTLTIQRTQQEDSAVYLCASSFSTEAFFGQGTRLTVV.

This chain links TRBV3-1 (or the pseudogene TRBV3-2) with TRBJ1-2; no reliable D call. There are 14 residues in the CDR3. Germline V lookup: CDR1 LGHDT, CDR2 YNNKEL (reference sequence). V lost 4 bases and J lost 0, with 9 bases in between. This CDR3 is CASSPGQTNYGYTF. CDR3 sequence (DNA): TGTGCCAGCAGCCCAGGCCAGACTAACTATGGCTACACCTTC.

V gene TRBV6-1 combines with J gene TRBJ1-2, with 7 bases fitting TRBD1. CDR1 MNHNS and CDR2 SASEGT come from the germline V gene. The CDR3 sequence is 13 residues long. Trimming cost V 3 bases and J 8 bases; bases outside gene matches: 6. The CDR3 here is CASSELTGWGYTF. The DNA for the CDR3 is TGTGCCAGCAGTGAGCTGACAGGGTGGGGCTACACCTTC.

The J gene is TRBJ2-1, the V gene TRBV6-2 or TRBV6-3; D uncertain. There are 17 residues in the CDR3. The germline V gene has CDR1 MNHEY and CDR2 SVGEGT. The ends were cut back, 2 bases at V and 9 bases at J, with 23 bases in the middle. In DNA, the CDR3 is TGTGCCAGCAGTTACGTCGCCCAAAATCCCAGGCAGGTTGAGCAGTTCTTC. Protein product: CASSYVAQNPRQVEQFF.